This T cell receptor (beta chain) was sequenced for a study of beta chain features in type 1 diabetes listed by TCRdb under 2018. About the full investigation: No differences in mean age, gender distribution, total cell number or subset yield were found between patients and healthy donors. Across all samples, around 99 million sorted cells were examined, and cell number per subset correlated strongly with RNA yield. In the study, TCRB repertoires of sorted circulating CD4+ T cell subsets from recently diagnosed type 1 diabetes patients were compared with those of matched healthy donors. Regulatory and stem cell-like memory subsets were obtained from only 8 patients and about 8 healthy donors, while naive and central memory subsets were obtained from all 30 or so donors. Summary of the overall study and its limitations: HLA sub-analyses involved small numbers of individuals, so any influence of HLA type on TCRB rearrangement remained unresolved. Type 1 diabetes patients showed a moderate but significant shortening of TCRB CDR3 length in all four CD4+ subsets. Sequencing cDNA rather than genomic DNA could over-represent highly expressing activated cells, although activation and CD3 levels did not differ between groups. Patients with type 1 diabetes made fewer insertions and deleted more nucleotides at VDJ recombination sites, implying thymic rearrangement abnormalities. Naive, central memory and regulatory TCRB repertoires appeared more similar among patients than among healthy donors. Shorter templates might be favored by PCR, yet because patient and control samples were amplified and corrected together, any such skew would affect both groups equally.

The CDR3 runs 14 residues from the cysteine to the phenylalanine. Just the 42-base CDR3 DNA is kept, in frame starting at base 1. V has 6 bases trimmed and J has 4 bases trimmed; junction bases matching no gene number 6. The CDR1 and CDR2 encoded by the germline V gene (reference sequence) are MNHNY and SVGAGI. The entire amount of isolated RNA was reverse transcribed using the High Capacity cDNA Reverse Transcription Kit, so the sequenced TCRB transcripts were expressed ones. Deep immunoSEQ sequencing was performed on naive, central memory and regulatory T cell samples, with an average of around 3.4 million total reads per sample. Sorted cells were lysed in RLT buffer and RNA was extracted with DNase-treated RNeasy Micro or Mini kits, depending on cell number. Each cell subset was processed separately to prevent cross-contamination, with patient and healthy donor samples processed together. The immunoSEQ multiplex PCR was used to amplify TCRB sequences from cDNA, generating 87-bp fragments that spanned the CDR3 region. Sequencing of the amplicons was performed on the Illumina HiSeq platform. Concerning the study's data processing: PCR bias was corrected computationally using synthetic template baselines, and reads within Hamming distance 2 were collapsed, with unmergeable singletons discarded. By aligning reads against IMGT, V, D and J genes, CDR3 length, and insertions or deletions at six rearrangement sites were assigned. Clonotype counts were normalized to sorted cell number within each subset before computing true diversity and Gini coefficients with the tcR R package. Repertoire sharing was quantified using the overlap coefficient calculated on TCRB nucleotide sequences. TCRdb's version of the immuneACCESS table is confined to in-frame rearrangements and falls short of the full clone set. An unresolved V gene accounts for under half of the shortfall where checked; the remainder is of unknown origin. The V and J calls and clone size were taken over from that table, and D and trimming were inferred from the DNA. The sample table contains some 350,000 clones; only one count was recorded for around a tenth of them. The ten largest clonotypes hold less than 0.65% of the sample.

Each donor gave one peripheral blood draw, averaging approximately 0.12 L, which was collected into heparinised tubes. A BD FACSAria II was used to sort naive, central memory, regulatory and stem cell-like memory CD4+ T cells with a panel that included CD45RO, CCR7, CD25, CD127, CD95 and CD27. All sorted populations exceeded 98% purity. PBMCs were separated immediately by Lymphoprep density gradient centrifugation and were stained directly, without being cultured. Samples were stained and sorted in pairs, with one healthy donor and one patient per experiment, so that batch effects were minimized. This clone showed up many times. There is no known antigen for this receptor. One base away there is no much larger clone; base qualities are not given.

Sequenced material: central memory CD4+ T cells from blood. The V and J segments used are TRBV6-6 and TRBJ2-1, and 7 bases in between align with TRBD1. The clonotype was recovered from a man aged 30 to 45 with type 1 diabetes. In nucleotide form, the sequence is TGTGCCAGCAGCCCGGGACAGACTTACAATGAGCAGTTCTTC. It specifies CASSPGQTYNEQFF.